Only a few counts were recorded for the clone carrying this TCR beta chain. Trimming shortened V by 3 bases and J by 0 bases, and 8 bases separated the two germline ends. Looked up from germline, CDR1 is SGHTA and CDR2 is FQGNSA. The CDR3 runs to 14 residues. The data are from a study of T cell changes during pregnancy in multiple sclerosis. Sequencing used immunoSEQ multiplex PCR; TCRdb keeps in-frame clones, though not all of them. The sample yields 25,000 to 30,000 clones, 85% seen once. Sequencing used CD8+ T cells from peripheral blood mononuclear cells, obtained after pregnancy. The V gene is TRBV7-2, the J gene TRBJ1-2; D gene ambiguous. This TCR was sampled from a female donor with multiple sclerosis, enrolled in a pregnancy study. CDR3 loop: CASSFLGPNYGYTF. In nucleotides, the CDR3 is TGTGCCAGCAGCTTTTTGGGCCCTAACTATGGCTACACCTTC. Looking up the rest from reference TRBV7-2 and TRBJ1-2 gives the full variable domain: GAGVSQSPSNKVTEKGKDVELRCDPISGHTALYWYRQSLGQGLEFLIYFQGNSAPDKSGLPSDRFSAERTGGSVSTLTIQRTQQEDSAVYLCASSFLGPNYGYTFGSGTRLTVV.